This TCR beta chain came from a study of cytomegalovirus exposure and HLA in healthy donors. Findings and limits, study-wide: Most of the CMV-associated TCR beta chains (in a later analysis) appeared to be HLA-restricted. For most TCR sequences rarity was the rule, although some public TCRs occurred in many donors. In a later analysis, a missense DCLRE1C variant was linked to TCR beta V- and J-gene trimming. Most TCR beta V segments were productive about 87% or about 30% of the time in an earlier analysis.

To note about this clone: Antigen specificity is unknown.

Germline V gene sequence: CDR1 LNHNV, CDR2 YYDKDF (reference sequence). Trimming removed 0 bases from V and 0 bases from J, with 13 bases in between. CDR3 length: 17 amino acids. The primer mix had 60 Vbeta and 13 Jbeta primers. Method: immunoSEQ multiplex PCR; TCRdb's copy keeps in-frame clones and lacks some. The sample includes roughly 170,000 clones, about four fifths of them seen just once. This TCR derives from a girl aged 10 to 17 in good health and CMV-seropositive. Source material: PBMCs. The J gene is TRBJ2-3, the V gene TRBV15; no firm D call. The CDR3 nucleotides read TGTGCCACCAGCAGAGAAGAGTGGAGCCTCAGCACAGATACGCAGTATTTT. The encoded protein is CATSREEWSLSTDTQYF. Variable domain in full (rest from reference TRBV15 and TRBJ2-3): DAMVIQNPRYQVTQFGKPVTLSCSQTLNHNVMYWYQQKSSQAPKLLFHYYDKDFNNEADTPDNFQSRRPNTSFCFLDIRSPGLGDTAMYLCATSREEWSLSTDTQYFGPGTRLTVL.